This TCR beta chain derives from a study of shared clonotypes between healthy human individuals. To note about this clone: A much larger clone lies a single base off, so this may be a read error. Different DNA sequences within this sample yield the same CDR3.

CDR1 is SNHLY and CDR2 is FYNNEI in the germline V gene. Trimming took 6 bases from V and 0 from J, leaving 3 bases between them. The CDR3 has 12 residues. Generated by immunoSEQ multiplex PCR, the TCRdb table keeps only in-frame clones and is missing some. The sample has around 1,000,000 clones, around three quarters seen once; the top ten hold more than 0.85%. The sequence derives from a man between 18 and 29 years old in good health. Some clones in this sample may be carry-over from other donors' samples. The chain carries TRBV2 and TRBJ1-5; no definite D call. Material: memory CD4+ T cells from PBMCs. The subset denotes: CD45RA-negative fraction. This CDR3 reads CASRYSNQPQHF. In DNA, the CDR3 is TGTGCCAGCAGGTATAGCAATCAGCCCCAGCATTTT.